Each of the 25 T cell receptor beta chains below was sequenced from the same sample in a study of radiotherapy plus CTLA-4 blockade in lung cancer (dated by TCRdb to 2016 to 2018). The protocol used for the library was the immunoSEQ multiplex PCR assay. Here the immuneACCESS table is served through TCRdb, limited to in-frame sequences with V and J called. Missing clones are a known gap in these copies; in checked studies unresolved V genes cover under half, and the rest lacks a known reason. The sample table records approximately 35,000 clones; 85% of these occur just once. Roughly 5% of the sample lies in the top ten. The source material was peripheral blood, sampled from a patient treated with radiotherapy plus ipilimumab. The receptors come from a human donor with non-small cell lung cancer who had stable disease on radiotherapy plus ipilimumab.

The genes are TRBV7-9 and TRBJ2-3; TRBD2 aligns across 9 bases. The CDR3 totals 16 residues. Germline CDR1 SEHNR, CDR2 FQNEAQ (reference sequence). J was trimmed by 11 bases and V by 5 bases; bases with no gene match: 17. The CDR3 loop is CASSQVSGSGPRGQYF. CDR3 DNA sequence: TGTGCCAGCAGCCAAGTTAGCGGGAGTGGCCCCAGGGGGCAGTATTTT. The variable domain in full, with the rest retrieved from reference TRBV7-9 and TRBJ2-3, is DTGVSQNPRHKITKRGQNVTFRCDPISEHNRLYWYRQTLGQGPEFLTYFQNEAQLEKSRLLSDRFSAERPKGSFSTLEIQRTEQGDSAMYLCASSQVSGSGPRGQYFGPGTRLTVL.

This clone was picked up a small number of times. As DNA, the CDR3 is TGTGCCACCAGTATTACAGGGAAGGATGGTGAGCAGTTCTTC. Encoded protein: CATSITGKDGEQFF. The rearrangement joins TRBV15 to TRBJ2-1; weak D call: TRBD1 (6 bases). This CDR3 is built from 14 residues. The germline gives CDR1 LNHNV, CDR2 YYDKDF (reference sequence). V lost 6 bases and J 9 bases, leaving 18 bases between the germline ends.

The J gene is TRBJ2-7, the V gene TRBV5-4; 11 nucleotides line up with TRBD2. The CDR3 totals 15 residues. Germline-derived CDR1 and CDR2 are SGHNT and YYREEE (reference sequence). The J segment lost 4 bases and the V segment lost 4 bases, leaving 7 bases of the junction unmatched. CDR3 sequence: CASSPLSGRAYEQYF. The DNA for the CDR3 is TGTGCCAGCAGCCCCCTTAGCGGGAGGGCATACGAGCAGTACTTC.

This chain links TRBV9 with TRBJ2-1; D unresolved. CDR1 is SGDLS, CDR2 YYNGEE, per germline. Between the trimmed V and J ends, which lost 2 bases and 6 bases, there was a span of 6 bases. The CDR3 has 12 residues. In nucleotides, the CDR3 is TGTGCCAGCAGCGTGGCTCCCAATGAGCAGTTCTTC. Translation: CASSVAPNEQFF.

The chain has TRBV20-1 and TRBJ1-2; 7 positions agree with TRBD1. Looked up from germline, CDR1 is DFQATT and CDR2 is SNEGSKA (reference sequence). The J segment lost 8 bases and the V segment lost 7 bases, leaving 4 bases of the junction unmatched. The CDR3 length is 10 residues. The chain's CDR3 is CSVGTVGYTF. CDR3 DNA: TGCAGTGTTGGGACAGTCGGCTACACCTTC.

The count of this clone is one. The V call is TRBV30, the J call TRBJ2-5; 9 bases agree with TRBD2. The CDR3 runs to 15 residues. The V gene's germline CDR1 is GTSNPN and CDR2 SVGIG (reference sequence). Trimming cost V 5 bases and J 1 base; bases outside gene matches: 8. DNA for the CDR3: TGTGCCTGGGATCAATTAGCGGGAGTCCAAGAGACCCAGTACTTC. This gives the protein CAWDQLAGVQETQYF.

The chain links TRBV18 to TRBJ2-3, with 7 bases that match TRBD2. The CDR3 sequence is 17 residues long. V was clipped by 11 bases and J by 4 bases; unmatched bases: 21. The germline gives CDR1 KGHSH, CDR2 LQKENI. CDR3 nucleotide sequence: TGTGCCTCCTCGTCCGAACCTCCCGGGACTACTCCAGATACGCAGTATTTT. Its protein is CASSSEPPGTTPDTQYF.

This clone was recorded a few times. The CDR3 is CASTSGRAQETQYF. The DNA of the CDR3 is TGCGCCAGCACTAGCGGGAGGGCCCAAGAGACCCAGTACTTC. The chain couples TRBV5-1 to TRBJ2-5; TRBD2 matches at 12 bases. Germline-derived CDR1 and CDR2 are SGHRS and YFSETQ. V lost 6 bases to trimming and J lost 1 base; unmatched junction nucleotides: 1. The CDR3 loop spans 14 amino acids.

A single count supports this clone. The rearrangement uses TRBV28 and TRBJ2-5, with 9 bases that match TRBD2. Judging by the DNA end, TRBJ2-7 fits better; the J call may be wrong. Germline loops: CDR1 MDHEN, CDR2 SYDVKM. This CDR3 has 16 residues. The DNA of the CDR3 is TGTGCCAGCAGTTTAAACCCCGGGACTAGCAGGGACGAGCAGTACTTC. Translating it yields CASSLNPGTSRDEQYF.

The chain is built from TRBV6-6 and TRBJ2-1; TRBD2 aligns across 9 bases. This CDR3 is built from 16 residues. V gave up 6 bases and J gave up 1 base; unmatched junction bases: 7. CDR1 is MNHNY, CDR2 SVGAGI, per germline (reference sequence). The DNA of the CDR3 is TGTGCCAGCAGAACTAGCGGGTTCGGGTCCTACAATGAGCAGTTCTTC. This codes for CASRTSGFGSYNEQFF.

V gene TRBV25-1 combines with J gene TRBJ1-6; 8 bases align to TRBD1. CDR1 is MGHDK, CDR2 SYGVNS, per germline. V dropped 6 bases and J dropped 9; count of bases not matched to a gene: 7. The CDR3 consists of 14 residues. The CDR3 bases are TGTGCCAGCAGGACCCGGACAGGGAGTTCACCCCTCCACTTT. Its protein product is CASRTRTGSSPLHF.

This CDR3 reads CASSLQASGGRGETQYF. As DNA, the CDR3 is TGCGCCAGCAGCTTGCAAGCGTCGGGAGGGCGGGGGGAGACCCAGTACTTC. V and J are TRBV5-1 and TRBJ2-5, with 8 bases aligning to TRBD2. CDR1 is SGHRS and CDR2 is YFSETQ in the germline V gene. The trim removed 1 base at V and 5 bases at J, leaving 13 bases unmatched. The CDR3 is made up of 17 amino acids.

V usage is TRBV11-2 and J usage is TRBJ2-5; 10 bases fit TRBD2. The CDR3 is 16 residues long. Unmatched junction bases numbered 11, after V lost 4 bases and J lost 6 bases. CDR1 is SGHAT and CDR2 is FQNNGV in the germline V gene. In DNA, the CDR3 is TGTGCCAGCAGCTCAATACGGGCTAGCGGGAGCAAGACCCAGTACTTC. It encodes CASSSIRASGSKTQYF.

In nucleotides, the CDR3 is TGTGCCAGCAGCTTATCGCCCCAGGGTGCAAACACCATATATTTT. Its protein product is CASSLSPQGANTIYF. This rearrangement joins TRBV7-2 to TRBJ1-3, with D possibly matching TRBD1 (5 bases). The length of the CDR3 is 15 residues. Trimming took 2 bases from V and 6 from J, leaving 14 bases between them. Germline V CDR1 and CDR2: SGHTA, FQGNSA. Filled out from reference TRBV7-2 and TRBJ1-3, the complete variable domain reads GAGVSQSPSNKVTEKGKDVELRCDPISGHTALYWYRQSLGQGLEFLIYFQGNSAPDKSGLPSDRFSAERTGGSVSTLTIQRTQQEDSAVYLCASSLSPQGANTIYFGEGSWLTVV.

This chain connects TRBV1 to TRBJ2-5; the table gives TRBD2 as D, unverified against the DNA. TRBV1 is a listed pseudogene. This CDR3 region has 20 residues. The CDR3 DNA reads as TGCACCAGCAGCCAACCGCGGTATGTGACTAGCGGTCCCGTTCAAGAGACCCAGTACTTC. Protein product: CTSSQPRYVTSGPVQETQYF.

J is TRBJ2-7 and V is TRBV28; D might be TRBD2 (7 bases). V lost 5 bases and J 2 bases, leaving 16 bases between the germline ends. The CDR3 has 15 amino acids. CDR1 is MDHEN, CDR2 SYDVKM, per germline. The CDR3 reads CASSGGGPWAYEQYF. CDR3 nucleotide sequence: TGTGCCAGCAGTGGGGGGGGCCCTTGGGCCTACGAGCAGTACTTC.

This rearrangement joins TRBV7-7 to TRBJ2-1; 14 bases match TRBD2. V shed 4 bases, J shed 0 bases, and the junction held 2 bases outside the gene matches. Germline CDR1 is SSHAT and CDR2 is FNYEAQ (reference sequence). This CDR3 spans 17 amino acids. The CDR3 region is CASSSGTSGSSYNEQFF. In nucleotides, the CDR3 is TGTGCCAGCAGCTCCGGGACTAGCGGGAGCTCCTACAATGAGCAGTTCTTC.

The table lists this clone with a few counts. The genes are TRBV18 and TRBJ2-1, with D unclear. Germline CDR1 is KGHSH and CDR2 is LQKENI. V lost 0 bases and J lost 7, with 7 bases in between. This CDR3 region has 13 residues. DNA of the CDR3: TGTGCCAGCTCACCACCGATTCGGAATGAGCAGTTCTTC. Amino acid sequence: CASSPPIRNEQFF.

The rearrangement joins TRBV15 to TRBJ2-3, with D perhaps TRBD2 (6 bases). The V end was cut by 3 bases, the J end by 2 bases, with 9 bases between. Germline V lookup: CDR1 LNHNV, CDR2 YYDKDF (reference sequence). This CDR3 has 14 amino acids. CDR3 in amino acids: CATSRGDSTDTQYF. The CDR3 region has the DNA TGTGCCACCAGCAGGGGGGACTCCACAGATACGCAGTATTTT.

This clone was detected only once. The chain carries TRBV7-2 and TRBJ2-3, with TRBD1 identical over 7 bases. This CDR3 region has 16 residues. The V and J ends lost 1 base and 0 bases, in that order; junction bases with no gene match: 4. The germline V gene encodes CDR1 SGHTA and CDR2 FQGNSA. CDR3 sequence (DNA): TGTGCCAGCAGCTTAGAGGGACAGCCTAGCACAGATACGCAGTATTTT. Amino acids: CASSLEGQPSTDTQYF. Full variable domain (missing parts from reference TRBV7-2 and TRBJ2-3): GAGVSQSPSNKVTEKGKDVELRCDPISGHTALYWYRQSLGQGLEFLIYFQGNSAPDKSGLPSDRFSAERTGGSVSTLTIQRTQQEDSAVYLCASSLEGQPSTDTQYFGPGTRLTVL.

This rearrangement joins TRBV28 to TRBJ2-1; no clear D gene. Trimming removed 6 bases from V and 3 bases from J, with 15 bases in between. Germline CDR1 and CDR2: MDHEN and SYDVKM. The CDR3 has 15 residues. The CDR3: CASSPRRLNYNEQFF. CDR3 sequence (DNA): TGTGCCAGCAGCCCTCGCAGGCTTAACTACAATGAGCAGTTCTTC.

The chain links TRBV4-3 to TRBJ2-6; 8 bases are shared with TRBD2. Germline CDR1 LGHNA, CDR2 YSLEER. The V gene end was trimmed by 1 base and the J gene end by 0 bases; junction bases not matched to a gene: 11. CDR3 length: 20 residues. The CDR3 nucleotides read TGCGCCAGCAGCCAAGTGGCAACTAGCGGAGGGGGCTCTGGGGCCAACGTCCTGACTTTC. Translation gives CASSQVATSGGGSGANVLTF.

The rearrangement links TRBV4-3 to TRBJ1-4, with D possibly TRBD1 on 6 matching bases. The CDR3 spans 17 residues. V was cut by 3 bases and J by 7 bases, with 21 bases left in between. Germline-derived CDR1 and CDR2 are LGHNA and YSLEER. The CDR3 DNA follows: TGCGCCAGCAGCCACCACCCCCGGGGGGGCGAGGGTGAAAAACTGTTTTTT. Amino acids: CASSHHPRGGEGEKLFF.

The rearrangement links TRBV7-9 to TRBJ1-2; a possible D gene is TRBD1 (5 bases). Trimming left V 1 base short and J 3 bases short, with 12 bases between. CDR1 and CDR2 from the germline V gene are SEHNR and FQNEAQ (reference sequence). The CDR3 sequence is 15 residues long. The CDR3 reads CASSLGQGMDYGYTF. The CDR3, as DNA: TGTGCCAGCAGCTTAGGTCAGGGAATGGACTATGGCTACACCTTC.

V usage is TRBV5-1 and J usage is TRBJ1-4; D ambiguous. Germline V gives CDR1 SGHRS, CDR2 YFSETQ. The V end lost 4 bases, the J end lost 3 bases, and 13 bases lay between the germline ends. This CDR3 spans 15 amino acids. CDR3 DNA: TGCGCCAGCAGCCGGGCGGGTTCGTCTAATGAAAAACTGTTTTTT. As protein: CASSRAGSSNEKLFF.